The clone carrying this T cell receptor beta chain was recorded at least ten times. Its cognate antigen is unknown. The data were taken from a study of CD8 T cells in ankylosing spondylitis. Study findings and constraints: Characteristic of ankylosing spondylitis blood, it appeared, was a TCR beta motif comprising about eight highly homologous variants. Prior literature has documented some motif variants in synovial fluid and blood from reactive arthritis.

The trim removed 5 bases at V and 10 bases at J, leaving 6 bases unmatched. This CDR3 region has 14 residues. Quantitative 5'-RACE with molecular barcodes produced the TCR beta libraries. Each CDR3 protein gets one entry after TCRdb re-called the 5' RACE reads with MiXCR. The profile covers under 950,000 distinct CDR3 sequences, with around 17% appearing a single time and under 20% taken by the ten largest. The sequencing input was blood, either unsorted or a sorted T cell fraction (not recorded which). The receptor was isolated from a male donor with ankylosing spondylitis. This chain joins TRBV12-3 or TRBV12-4 and TRBJ1-6; 9 nucleotides line up with TRBD1. The CDR3 protein is CASSGDRENSPLHF. As DNA, the CDR3 is TGTGCCAGCAGTGGGGACAGGGAAAACTCACCCCTCCACTTT.